This T cell receptor beta chain was profiled in a study of CXCR3-negative and CXCR3-positive naive CD8 T cells. General observations from the study: CXCR3-negative naive cells had less hydrophobic TRB CDR3s than did CXCR3-positive naive cells. Between one naive subset and the other, surface CD5 was comparable, and TCR strength was inferred from TRB CDR3 properties.

The CDR3 spans 16 residues. Germline CDR1 reads LGHDT; CDR2 reads YNNKEL (reference sequence). TRB cDNA was prepared as libraries by UMI-labeled 5' RACE. After re-calling the 5' RACE reads, TCRdb lists one entry per CDR3 protein, DNA absent. With 150,000 to 180,000 distinct CDR3 sequences in the sample, the ten largest clones hold around 0.5%. Regarding this clonotype: Antigen unknown.

The V call is TRBV3-1, the J call TRBJ2-1; the D call from TCRdb, TRBD1, cannot be confirmed without DNA. Material for sequencing was naive CXCR3+ CD8+ T cells from blood. Subset specified: CD45RO-CCR7+CD27+CD95- naive CD8+ T cells expressing CXCR3 (TNR3+). The TCR was taken from a human donor in good health. Some clones in this sample may be carry-over from other donors' samples. CDR3 loop: CASSEGGTVNYNEQFF.